This paragraph covers one T cell receptor beta chain sequence. The antigen is not known. Using unique molecular identifiers, the investigators prepared the TCRbeta library. Via MiXCR, TCRdb re-called the PCR reads, giving one row per CDR3 protein. The data contain just under 350,000 distinct CDR3 sequences, around 15% of them singletons. The source of the sample is a study of T-cell reconstitution after alpha-beta-depleted transplantation in children. Points from the study as a whole: From newly produced T cells came most of the T-cell counts and diversity one year after transplant. Surviving recipient T cells and thymic progenitors underlay high day-60 TCRbeta diversity in some patients. By about two months after transplant, alpha-beta T cells reportedly arose from several hundred graft clones that had expanded.

The CDR3 contains 16 residues. V was clipped by 1 base and J by 4 bases, with 17 bases between them. CDR1 is SGHTA, CDR2 FQGNSA, per germline. This clonotype was obtained from a male patient aged 2 to 10 who had a stem cell transplant for acute lymphoblastic leukemia, so the T cells may come from the graft donor. The material sequenced was PBMCs, mostly from graft donor cells, taken 360 days after TCRalphabeta/CD19-depleted stem cell transplant. The chain uses TRBV7-2 and TRBJ2-7, with D possibly TRBD2 on 5 matching bases. The CDR3 here is CASSLEIERGRYEQYF. The CDR3 bases are TGTGCCAGCAGCTTAGAAATTGAGCGAGGGCGGTACGAGCAGTACTTC.